The text below deals with one T cell receptor beta chain. The data derive from a study of blood T cell repertoires in COVID-19. Study details: COVID-19 samples, acute and convalescent, were from the United States, Italy and Spain. Sources were T cells, B-cell-depleted T cells, or PBMCs; the material itself was cDNA or gDNA.

The V end lost 0 bases, the J end lost 1 base, and 4 bases lay between the germline ends. CDR1 and CDR2 (germline): LGHNA, YSLEER. The CDR3 runs 15 residues. Clones were read by immunoSEQ multiplex PCR, and TCRdb kept only the in-frame ones, dropping some. Seen here are 85,000 to 90,000 clones, roughly 90% observed once, and the top ten hold 2% to 2.5%. The chain joins TRBV4-3 to TRBJ2-6; D is unresolved. Sequencing used peripheral blood. The receptor comes from a human donor with active COVID-19. The donor label of this sample is uncertain. The chain's CDR3 is CASSQDLSGANVLTF. The CDR3 nucleotides are TGCGCCAGCAGCCAAGATCTTTCTGGGGCCAACGTCCTGACTTTC.